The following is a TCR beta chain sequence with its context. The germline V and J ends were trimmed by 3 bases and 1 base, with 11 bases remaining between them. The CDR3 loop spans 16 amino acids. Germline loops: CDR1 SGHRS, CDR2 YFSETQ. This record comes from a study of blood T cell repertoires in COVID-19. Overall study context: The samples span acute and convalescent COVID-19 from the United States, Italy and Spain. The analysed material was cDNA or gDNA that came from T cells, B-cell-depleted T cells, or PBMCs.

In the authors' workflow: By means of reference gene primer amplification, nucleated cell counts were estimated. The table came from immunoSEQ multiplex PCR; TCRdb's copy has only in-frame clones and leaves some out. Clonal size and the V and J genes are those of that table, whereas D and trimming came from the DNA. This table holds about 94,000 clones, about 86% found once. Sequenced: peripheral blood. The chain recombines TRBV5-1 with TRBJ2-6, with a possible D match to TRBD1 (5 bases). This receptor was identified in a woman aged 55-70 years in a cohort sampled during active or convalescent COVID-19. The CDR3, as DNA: TGCGCCAGCAGCTGGGGCTTTGGATCTGGGGCCAACGTCCTGACTTTC. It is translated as CASSWGFGSGANVLTF.